This T cell receptor beta chain appears in the sequencing data of a study of blood T cell repertoires in COVID-19. The participants were between roughly 18 and 100 years old and came from under 25 US areas. The germline CDR1 and CDR2 sequences are SNHLY and FYNNEI. The CDR3 has 13 residues. V lost 10 bases and J lost 0, with 12 bases in between. This clone is a singleton in its sample. Here immunoSEQ multiplex PCR was the method, and the copy in TCRdb shows in-frame clones only, minus some. The repertoire consists of some 170,000 clones, with roughly 84% occurring once and the leading ten covering around 15%.

This receptor was taken from a man aged 45 to 65 who had recovered from COVID-19. V and J are TRBV2 and TRBJ2-5; D is perhaps TRBD1 (6 bases). Sequenced sample: PBMCs or T cells enriched from blood (not recorded which). CDR3 amino acids: CATLGQHQETQYF. The DNA of the CDR3 is TGTGCCACCCTTGGACAGCACCAAGAGACCCAGTACTTC.